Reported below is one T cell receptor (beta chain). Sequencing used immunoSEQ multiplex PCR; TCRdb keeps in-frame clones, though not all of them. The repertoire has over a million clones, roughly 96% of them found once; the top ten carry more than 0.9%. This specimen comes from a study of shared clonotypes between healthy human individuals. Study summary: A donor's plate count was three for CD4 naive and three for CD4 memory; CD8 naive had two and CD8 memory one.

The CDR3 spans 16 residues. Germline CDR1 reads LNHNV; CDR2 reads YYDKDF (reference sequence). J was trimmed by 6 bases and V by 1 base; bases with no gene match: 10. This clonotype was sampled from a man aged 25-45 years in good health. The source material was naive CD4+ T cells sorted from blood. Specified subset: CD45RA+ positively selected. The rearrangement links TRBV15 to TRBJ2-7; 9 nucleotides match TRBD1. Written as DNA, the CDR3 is TGTGCCACCAGCAGAGCCACAGGGACAGGGAACGGCGAGCAGTACTTC. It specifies CATSRATGTGNGEQYF.